The 18 T cell receptor beta chains reported below all come from one sample, sequenced in a study of control samples from healthy donors and cancer patients. TCRdb's table, derived via immunoSEQ multiplex PCR, lists solely in-frame clones and lacks some. The sample consists of roughly 400,000 clones, about 93% of them appearing once. Sequenced sample: PBMCs. Receptor source: a man in his forties with head and neck cancer.

CDR3 in amino acids: CSVEPGGNQPQHF. In nucleotides, the CDR3 is TGCAGCGTTGAACCTGGAGGCAATCAGCCCCAGCATTTT. The chain employs TRBV29-1 and TRBJ1-5; no firm D call. This CDR3 has 13 amino acids. The V gene lost 2 bases and the J gene lost 2 bases, with 7 bases spanning the gap. Germline V gene sequence: CDR1 SQVTM, CDR2 ANQGSEA.

This chain links TRBV19 with TRBJ1-5; TRBD1 agrees at 9 bases. The CDR3 extends over 14 amino acids. Germline V lookup: CDR1 LNHDA, CDR2 SQIVND (reference sequence). V shed 4 bases, J shed 7 bases, and the junction held 5 bases outside the gene matches. In DNA, the CDR3 is TGTGCCAGTAGTAGGGGGACAGGGCGACAGCCCCAGCATTTT. This gives the protein CASSRGTGRQPQHF.

The chain links TRBV5-1 to TRBJ2-7; 8 positions agree with TRBD2. With V trimmed by 7 bases and J by 1 base, 10 bases remained unmatched. The CDR3 length is 15 residues. Looked up from germline, CDR1 is SGHRS and CDR2 is YFSETQ. CDR3 coding DNA: TGCGCCAGCTCTCTGGCGGGAGGAGGGTCCTACGAGCAGTACTTC. Translating it yields CASSLAGGGSYEQYF.

The chain couples TRBV2 to TRBJ1-2; D unclear. From germline, CDR1 is SNHLY and CDR2 FYNNEI. Trimming took 6 bases from V and 3 from J, leaving 11 bases between them. This CDR3 comprises 13 residues. In DNA form, the CDR3 reads TGTGCCAGCAGCGCCGGGGAAGACTATGGCTACACCTTC. It yields the protein CASSAGEDYGYTF.

The V call is TRBV6-5, the J call TRBJ1-1; the match to TRBD1 covers 7 bases. The CDR3 length is 15 residues. Germline CDR1 reads MNHEY; CDR2 reads SVGAGI. The trim removed 6 bases at V and 0 bases at J, leaving 7 bases unmatched. CDR3 nucleotides: TGTGCCAGCAGAGAGCGGGACAGCTTGAACACTGAAGCTTTCTTT. This sequence encodes CASRERDSLNTEAFF.

In DNA form, the CDR3 reads TGTGCCAGCAGCGAGCCCGGACAGGAAAACACCGGGGAGCTGTTTTTT. Protein: CASSEPGQENTGELFF. The gene calls are TRBV7-9 and TRBJ2-2; TRBD1 matches 7 bases. Germline assignment: CDR1 SEHNR and CDR2 FQNEAQ (reference sequence). The CDR3 runs 16 residues. Trimming removed 5 bases from V and 2 bases from J; junction bases left unmatched: 8.

V is TRBV18 and J is TRBJ1-2; D may be TRBD1 (5 bases). Germline values: CDR1 KGHSH, CDR2 LQKENI. This CDR3 spans 14 amino acids. The ends were cut back, 1 base at V and 5 bases at J, with 11 bases in the middle. The CDR3 DNA is TGTGCCAGCTCACCACGGGACGGCAGATATGGCTACACCTTC. As protein: CASSPRDGRYGYTF.

The chain carries TRBV7-9 and TRBJ1-1, with TRBD1 matching 8 bases. V dropped 5 bases and J dropped 1; count of bases not matched to a gene: 6. Germline V gives CDR1 SEHNR, CDR2 FQNEAQ (reference sequence). The CDR3 has 15 residues. CDR3 region: CASSTRTGTNTEAFF. CDR3 coding DNA: TGTGCCAGCAGCACCCGGACAGGGACGAACACTGAAGCTTTCTTT.

This chain joins TRBV7-9 and TRBJ2-1; 10 bases line up with TRBD2. Germline CDR1 reads SEHNR; CDR2 reads FQNEAQ (reference sequence). The J segment lost 7 bases and the V segment lost 4 bases, leaving 4 bases of the junction unmatched. The CDR3 spans 14 residues. The CDR3 DNA sequence: TGTGCCAGCAGCTCTATACTAGCGGGGAATGAGCAGTTCTTC. Translation gives CASSSILAGNEQFF.

The chain couples TRBV19 to TRBJ2-7, with D possibly being TRBD1 (5 bases). Trimming took off 2 bases at V and 3 bases at J, with 17 bases between the two ends. The CDR3 loop spans 16 amino acids. CDR1 and CDR2 from the germline V gene are LNHDA and SQIVND (reference sequence). CDR3 nucleotides: TGTGCCAGTAGTATACAGGGCCTCGGGCAACTCTACGAGCAGTACTTC. Protein: CASSIQGLGQLYEQYF.

This chain joins TRBV5-6 and TRBJ2-2; 8 nucleotides agree with TRBD2. The CDR3 sequence is 16 residues long. The junction had 11 bases not matched to a gene; V was cut back by 3 bases and J by 7 bases. In germline, CDR1 is SGHDT, CDR2 YYEEEE. CDR3 region: CASSSRGGLLIGELFF. The CDR3 coding sequence is TGTGCCAGCAGCTCACGGGGGGGCCTTCTGATCGGGGAGCTGTTTTTT.

The genes are TRBV6-5 and TRBJ2-2, with TRBD1 matching 8 bases. CDR3 length equals 15 residues. V gave up 7 bases and J gave up 1 base; unmatched junction bases: 5. Germline assignment: CDR1 MNHEY and CDR2 SVGAGI. The CDR3 DNA reads TGTGCCAGCACCCGACAGGGGAGGAACACCGGGGAGCTGTTTTTT. Its protein product is CASTRQGRNTGELFF.

The chain carries TRBV29-1 and TRBJ2-7; 7 bases are a match to TRBD1. CDR3 size: 15 residues. Trimming at V came to 5 bases and at J to 8 bases, leaving 18 bases not matched to a gene. CDR1 is SQVTM and CDR2 is ANQGSEA in the germline V gene. The CDR3 reads CSVLRQGSTSGQQYF. As DNA, the CDR3 is TGCAGCGTTCTCAGACAGGGTAGTACGTCGGGGCAGCAGTACTTC.

Written as DNA, the CDR3 is TGTGCCAGCAGCTTATGGGGCCGGGGGACTGAAGCTTTCTTT. Protein sequence: CASSLWGRGTEAFF. The rearrangement joins TRBV7-2 to TRBJ1-1, with a weak D call TRBD1 (5 bases). The CDR3 extends over 14 amino acids. Between the trimmed V and J ends, which lost 2 bases and 5 bases, there was a span of 12 bases. Germline lookup yields CDR1 SGHTA and CDR2 FQGNSA.

The chain has TRBV7-9 and TRBJ2-7; tentatively, D is TRBD2 (5 bases). Germline CDR1 and CDR2: SEHNR and FQNEAQ (reference sequence). The germline V and J ends were trimmed by 1 base and 7 bases, with 11 bases remaining between them. The CDR3 has 13 residues. The CDR3 spells CASSLGGGWEQYF. CDR3 in DNA: TGTGCCAGCAGCTTAGGCGGCGGGTGGGAGCAGTACTTC.

The chain employs TRBV29-1 and TRBJ1-2; the D gene is possibly TRBD1 (5 bases). The germline V and J ends were trimmed by 5 bases and 7 bases, with 17 bases remaining between them. The CDR3 consists of 13 residues. Germline assignment: CDR1 SQVTM and CDR2 ANQGSEA. CDR3: CSVHEESRVGYTF. For the CDR3, the DNA is TGCAGCGTTCATGAAGAATCCAGGGTTGGCTACACCTTC.

This chain links TRBV11-2 with TRBJ1-1; 8 positions agree with TRBD1. The CDR3 consists of 18 residues. V shed 1 base, J shed 5 bases, and the junction held 15 bases outside the gene matches. Germline V CDR1 and CDR2: SGHAT, FQNNGV. CDR3 DNA: TGTGCCAGCAGCTTAGTATTTTGGGACAGGAGAGGTCAAACTGAAGCTTTCTTT. The encoded protein is CASSLVFWDRRGQTEAFF. Full variable domain (missing parts from reference TRBV11-2 and TRBJ1-1): EAGVAQSPRYKIIEKRQSVAFWCNPISGHATLYWYQQILGQGPKLLIQFQNNGVVDDSQLPKDRFSAERLKGVDSTLKIQPAKLEDSAVYLCASSLVFWDRRGQTEAFFGQGTRLTVV.

This sequence joins TRBV27 and TRBJ2-6; D possibly matches TRBD1 or TRBD2 (6 bases each). Trimming took off 5 bases at V and 0 bases at J, with 14 bases between the two ends. CDR3 length equals 17 residues. CDR1 MNHEY and CDR2 SMNVEV come from the germline V gene (reference sequence). This CDR3 is CASSLYRGLSGANVLTF. CDR3 sequence (DNA): TGTGCCAGCAGTCTATATCGGGGGCTCTCTGGGGCCAACGTCCTGACTTTC.